The text below deals with one TCR beta chain. What it recognizes is unknown. Assay: immunoSEQ multiplex PCR; the TCRdb copy retains only in-frame clones and omits some. The top ten hold approximately 1% of the sample, which has 120,000 or so clones, around 92% seen once. Germline V CDR1 and CDR2: SGHNT, YYREEE (reference sequence). The J segment lost 3 bases and the V segment lost 0 bases, leaving 12 bases of the junction unmatched. The CDR3 runs 17 residues. The data were taken from a study of T cell responses to AZD1222 COVID-19 vaccine. Overall study results and limits: Baseline seropositivity characterized only a handful of AZD1222 recipients. Sampling captured repertoires only after the peak T cell response. Donors, mostly white British, included more females; clonal diversity was possibly underestimated.

This clonotype was obtained from an adult in good health. Source: peripheral blood, taken on day 0 of AZD1222 vaccination. This rearrangement joins TRBV5-4 to TRBJ2-7; 7 bases match TRBD1. The CDR3 protein is CASSLEYGRGGDYEQYF. The DNA of the CDR3 is TGTGCCAGCAGCTTGGAATATGGGCGAGGGGGCGACTACGAGCAGTACTTC.